This entry describes one T cell receptor beta chain. Its antigen is still unknown. A universal primer site came from template switching; cDNA carried unique molecular identifiers. Using its own MiXCR run on the 5' RACE reads, TCRdb lists one record per CDR3 protein. The table lists more than 200,000 distinct CDR3 sequences, roughly 9.4% of them singletons, with 5.1% in the top ten. This entry comes from a study of identical twins. V was cut by 0 bases and J by 3 bases, with 15 bases left in between. This CDR3 has 16 residues. CDR1 and CDR2 (germline): SGHNT, YENEEA. Study-level findings and limits: Out-of-frame TCR alpha sharing in monozygotic twins exceeded recombination model predictions. Weaker excess twin sharing was seen among beta out-of-frame sequences. Analyses of zero insertions could, in part, be confounded by invariant MAIT and iNKT cells.

V gene TRBV11-3 combines with J gene TRBJ2-7; D is unresolved. Sequencing used memory (CD45RO+) T cells sorted from blood. This TCR came from a woman between 18 and 29 years old in good health. This CDR3 reads CASSLDTPTALYEQYF. The CDR3, as DNA: TGTGCCAGCAGCTTAGATACCCCAACCGCCCTCTACGAGCAGTACTTC.